This T cell receptor (beta chain) was sequenced for a study of CD8 T cells in Susac syndrome. General study points: The study acknowledged a relatively small number of individuals in its TCR sequencing and HLA analysis.

The V end lost 4 bases, the J end lost 4 bases, and 16 bases lay between the germline ends. The length of the CDR3 is 15 residues. Germline V gives CDR1 SGHVS, CDR2 FNYEAQ. On this clonotype: Its antigen is still unknown.

CD8+ and CD4+ T cells circulating in blood were sequenced for TCR beta. The multiple sclerosis control cohort comprised treatment-naive individuals presenting with stable or active relapsing-remitting disease. The authors negatively isolated CD8+ and CD4+ T cells and FACS-enriched TEMRA cells. It was with random hexamers that roughly 0.45 to 1 ug RNA was reverse transcribed. Via MiXCR, TCRdb re-called the immunoSEQ multiplex PCR reads, giving one row per CDR3 protein. Among about 130,000 distinct CDR3 sequences listed, 65% to 90% were seen once. The sample taken for sequencing was CD8+ T cells from PBMCs. This receptor was obtained from a human donor with multiple sclerosis. This chain uses TRBV7-6 with TRBJ1-2, with D perhaps TRBD1 (5 bases). DNA of the CDR3: TGTGCCAGCAGCTCCGGGACGGAGGATTCCTATGGCTACACCTTC. It specifies CASSSGTEDSYGYTF.